A single sample is the source of the 17 T cell receptor beta chains below, sequenced in a study of early T cells in non-severe SARS-CoV-2 infection. TCRdb fed the 5' RACE reads into MiXCR, producing one record per CDR3 protein. This sample has about 48,000 distinct CDR3 sequences, with 5.6% found just once. Material for sequencing was whole blood. These receptors all come from an adult who was a healthcare worker with PCR-confirmed SARS-CoV-2 infection or an uninfected control (not recorded which).

The J gene is TRBJ2-5, the V gene TRBV9, with TRBD2 matching 12 bases. The trim removed 3 bases at V and 4 bases at J, leaving 7 bases unmatched. This CDR3 is 16 amino acids long. CDR1 SGDLS and CDR2 YYNGEE come from the germline V gene. DNA for the CDR3: TGTGCCAGCAGCGGTGGACTAGCGGGATTGGCAGAGACCCAGTACTTC. It codes for CASSGGLAGLAETQYF.

As DNA, the CDR3 is TGCAGCGTTGTTTCAGGGGATGGCTACACCTTC. It translates to CSVVSGDGYTF. The genes are TRBV29-1 and TRBJ1-2, with TRBD1 as a possible D gene (6 bases). V gave up 4 bases and J gave up 6 bases, with 9 bases separating them. This CDR3 has 11 residues. CDR1 SQVTM and CDR2 ANQGSEA come from the germline V gene.

This clonotype was counted only a few times. This chain links TRBV13 with TRBJ1-1; TRBD1 matches 8 bases. The CDR3 has 15 amino acids. CDR1 and CDR2 from the germline V gene are PRHDT and FYEKMQ (reference sequence). After removal of 11 bases from V and 3 bases from J, the junction contained 14 bases not matched to a gene. DNA for the CDR3: TGTGCCGGATTTGATTCAGGGGGCATCGACACTGAAGCTTTCTTT. Amino acid sequence: CAGFDSGGIDTEAFF. The full variable domain, rest sourced from reference TRBV13 and TRBJ1-1, is AAGVIQSPRHLIKEKRETATLKCYPIPRHDTVYWYQQGPGQDPQFLISFYEKMQSDKGSIPDRFSAQQFSDYHSELNMSSLELGDSALYFCAGFDSGGIDTEAFFGQGTRLTVV.

This clonotype appeared many times. The chain combines TRBV12-3 or TRBV12-4 with TRBJ1-1, with 7 bases identical to TRBD1. This CDR3 contains 14 residues. V lost 7 bases, J lost 5 bases, and 10 bases stayed unmatched. The DNA of the CDR3 is TGTGCCAGCAATGTCCTCAGGGGGGGGACTGAAGCTTTCTTT. Its translation: CASNVLRGGTEAFF.

Many counts were recorded for this clonotype. The V and J genes are TRBV18 and TRBJ1-3, with D possibly matching TRBD1 (5 bases). Germline assignment: CDR1 KGHSH and CDR2 LQKENI. V lost 3 bases, J lost 4 bases, and 19 bases lay in between. CDR3 size: 17 residues. The CDR3 DNA reads TGTGCCAGCTCACCGCAAACAGGAGGGCCCCTGGGAAACACCATATATTTT. Its translation: CASSPQTGGPLGNTIYF.

In this sample, this clonotype turned up many times. This chain connects TRBV7-2 to TRBJ1-2, with TRBD1 as a possible D gene (5 bases). V was clipped by 2 bases and J by 2 bases, with 9 bases between them. Germline V gene lookup returns CDR1 SGHTA and CDR2 FQGNSA. This CDR3 region has 14 residues. Here the CDR3 reads CASSLHAGNYGYTF. As DNA, the CDR3 is TGTGCCAGCAGCTTACATGCAGGGAACTATGGCTACACCTTC.

This clonotype turned up a few times. V and J are TRBV7-6 and TRBJ2-5, with 7 bases lining up with TRBD1. Germline assignment: CDR1 SGHVS and CDR2 FNYEAQ. This CDR3 has 16 residues. The ends lost 2 bases at V and 4 bases at J; junction bases unmatched: 10. This chain's CDR3 is CASSLRQGPMGETQYF. The DNA for the CDR3 is TGTGCCAGCAGCTTACGACAGGGTCCCATGGGAGAGACCCAGTACTTC.

The gene calls are TRBV19 and TRBJ2-3; D unclear. Trimming cost V 4 bases and J 4 bases, with 9 bases left between them. Germline CDR1 is LNHDA and CDR2 is SQIVND (reference sequence). This CDR3 contains 13 residues. The CDR3 sequence: CASSTARPDTQYF. The CDR3 nucleotides are TGTGCCAGTAGTACCGCAAGGCCAGATACGCAGTATTTT.

This clonotype was seen many times. The CDR3 DNA sequence: TGTGCCATCAATCCTAGGGGGCTTGGATACGAGCAGTACTTC. Protein: CAINPRGLGYEQYF. The V and J genes are TRBV10-3 and TRBJ2-7; TRBD1 matches 7 bases. V lost 7 bases, J lost 4 bases, and 10 bases stayed unmatched. The CDR3 is made up of 14 amino acids. CDR1 is ENHRY, CDR2 SYGVKD, per germline.

The table lists this clonotype with many counts. The chain combines TRBV6-1 with TRBJ2-7; D not certain. Trimming took off 8 bases at V and 0 bases at J, with 5 bases between the two ends. The CDR3 totals 11 residues. Germline CDR1 MNHNS, CDR2 SASEGT. In DNA form, the CDR3 reads TGTGCCAGCCAAAGCTCCTACGAGCAGTACTTC. It is translated as CASQSSYEQYF.

This clonotype has a handful of counts. The V and J genes are TRBV7-2 and TRBJ1-1, with D hard to call. The CDR3 has 13 amino acids. Trimming removed 1 base at V and 1 base at J, with 4 bases between. Germline CDR1 reads SGHTA; CDR2 reads FQGNSA. The CDR3 nucleotides read TGTGCCAGCAGCTTAGGGACGAACACTGAAGCTTTCTTT. This translates into CASSLGTNTEAFF. Variable domain in full (rest from reference TRBV7-2 and TRBJ1-1): GAGVSQSPSNKVTEKGKDVELRCDPISGHTALYWYRQSLGQGLEFLIYFQGNSAPDKSGLPSDRFSAERTGGSVSTLTIQRTQQEDSAVYLCASSLGTNTEAFFGQGTRLTVV.

The chain combines TRBV4-1 with TRBJ2-7, with 9 bases identical to TRBD1. J gave up 4 bases and V 3 bases, and 4 bases lay outside the gene matches. Germline-derived CDR1 and CDR2 are MGHRA and YSYEKL. The CDR3 totals 14 residues. The chain's CDR3 is CASSQPGQGYEQYF. CDR3 in DNA: TGCGCCAGCAGCCAGCCGGGACAGGGATACGAGCAGTACTTC.

This clonotype was seen repeatedly, ten times or more. The chain carries TRBV10-3 and TRBJ2-1, with 9 positions matching TRBD2. CDR3 length equals 17 residues. With 3 bases clipped from V and 7 bases from J, the junction kept 13 bases outside the gene matches. The germline V gene encodes CDR1 ENHRY and CDR2 SYGVKD. The CDR3 DNA is TGTGCCATCAGTGATGTTGTGGGACTAGCCCCCGGGAATGAGCAGTTCTTC. Encoded protein: CAISDVVGLAPGNEQFF.

This clonotype was observed at least ten times. This chain joins TRBV5-1 and TRBJ2-7; 7 bases fit TRBD2. The V segment lost 1 base and the J segment 5 bases; nucleotides outside the gene matches: 12. Germline loops: CDR1 SGHRS, CDR2 YFSETQ. The CDR3 is 16 residues long. The CDR3 region has the DNA TGCGCCAGCAGCTTGAAGTCCTACCGGGAGGTGCACGAGCAGTACTTC. Translating gives CASSLKSYREVHEQYF.

This clonotype was seen only a few times. The chain recombines TRBV13 with TRBJ1-2; D uncertain. The length of the CDR3 is 12 residues. Germline V gene lookup returns CDR1 PRHDT and CDR2 FYEKMQ (reference sequence). Trimming cost V 8 bases and J 4 bases, with 11 bases left between them. The CDR3 loop reads CASRSYSYGYTF. DNA of the CDR3: TGTGCCAGCCGTTCATATAGCTATGGCTACACCTTC.

This rearrangement joins TRBV7-9 to TRBJ2-7, with D uncertain. The CDR3 loop spans 14 amino acids. The V gene lost 4 bases and the J gene lost 0 bases, with 10 bases spanning the gap. Germline CDR1 SEHNR, CDR2 FQNEAQ (reference sequence). The DNA for the CDR3 is TGTGCCAGCAGCTCCTTGACTGCCTCCTACGAGCAGTACTTC. It yields the protein CASSSLTASYEQYF.

This clonotype occurred many times. The chain links TRBV5-1 to TRBJ2-6; D gene ambiguous. The CDR3 sequence is 16 residues long. Germline assignment: CDR1 SGHRS and CDR2 YFSETQ. The ends were cut back, 1 base at V and 0 bases at J, with 8 bases in the middle. The CDR3 DNA reads TGCGCCAGCAGCTTGTACGGAAGCTCTGGGGCCAACGTCCTGACTTTC. Translating gives CASSLYGSSGANVLTF.